A single sample gave rise to the 26 T cell receptor beta chains below, sequenced in a study of cytomegalovirus exposure and HLA in healthy donors. Primers included in the PCR were 60 Vbeta and 13 Jbeta primers. Assay used: immunoSEQ multiplex PCR; TCRdb lists only in-frame clones, some missing. The data hold fewer than 65,000 clones, with about 72% observed a single time. Sequencing input: PBMCs. These receptors originate from a woman aged 40 to 50 in good health and CMV-seropositive.

This clone has only a few counts. The chain is built from TRBV27 and TRBJ2-2, with 15 bases identical to TRBD2. Germline lookup yields CDR1 MNHEY and CDR2 SMNVEV (reference sequence). The ends lost 6 bases at V and 0 bases at J; junction bases unmatched: 11. The CDR3 extends over 20 amino acids. The CDR3 protein is CASSLEWGLAGGANTGELFF. CDR3 nucleotide sequence: TGTGCCAGCAGCCTCGAGTGGGGACTAGCGGGGGGCGCGAACACCGGGGAGCTGTTTTTT.

The V call is TRBV6-5, the J call TRBJ1-5, with 9 bases fitting TRBD1. The germline gives CDR1 MNHEY, CDR2 SVGAGI. J gave up 3 bases and V 5 bases, and 5 bases lay outside the gene matches. CDR3 length: 15 amino acids. The CDR3 region has the DNA TGTGCCAGCAGTCCGGACAGGGGAGTCAATCAGCCCCAGCATTTT. This translates into CASSPDRGVNQPQHF.

V is TRBV29-1 and J is TRBJ2-1, with 15 bases aligning to TRBD2. The CDR3 covers 19 residues. Trimming cost V 5 bases and J 4 bases; bases outside gene matches: 15. In germline, CDR1 is SQVTM, CDR2 ANQGSEA. The CDR3 DNA reads TGCAGCGTTTTTGGGATAGGACTAGCGGGGGGGCATTCTTACAATGAGCAGTTCTTC. This gives the protein CSVFGIGLAGGHSYNEQFF.

The rearrangement links TRBV30 to TRBJ2-2; weak D call: TRBD1 (5 bases). CDR3 length: 16 residues. CDR1 is GTSNPN, CDR2 SVGIG, per germline (reference sequence). DNA for the CDR3: TGTGCTGCAGGGTGGTCCCTTATTTCGAACACCGGGGAGCTGTTTTTT. This sequence encodes CAAGWSLISNTGELFF.

This clone was observed a single time. The rearrangement links TRBV9 to TRBJ1-3, with unresolved D. This CDR3 region has 15 residues. Trimming stripped 0 bases from V and 0 bases from J, with 7 bases between. The germline V gene has CDR1 SGDLS and CDR2 YYNGEE. CDR3: CASSVDEGSGNTIYF. The DNA for the CDR3 is TGTGCCAGCAGCGTAGATGAGGGCTCTGGAAACACCATATATTTT.

The chain joins TRBV7-9 to TRBJ2-5, with TRBD2 as a possible D gene (6 bases). The V gene lost 5 bases and the J gene lost 4 bases, with 11 bases spanning the gap. The CDR3 totals 13 residues. Germline CDR1 SEHNR, CDR2 FQNEAQ (reference sequence). CDR3 nucleotide sequence: TGTGCCAGCAGCCCGGGGACTGGAGAGACCCAGTACTTC. It is translated as CASSPGTGETQYF.

J is TRBJ2-3 and V is TRBV5-6, with 9 bases aligning to TRBD1. The CDR3 is 16 amino acids. Germline V gene sequence: CDR1 SGHDT, CDR2 YYEEEE. Unmatched junction bases numbered 11, after V lost 6 bases and J lost 3 bases. The CDR3 loop reads CASTDGTGIVTDTQYF. Written as DNA, the CDR3 is TGTGCCAGCACCGATGGGACAGGGATAGTTACAGATACGCAGTATTTT.

This chain connects TRBV5-1 to TRBJ2-1; a possible D gene is TRBD1 (5 bases). V lost 0 bases, J lost 3 bases, and 7 bases lay in between. The CDR3 spans 14 residues. Germline values: CDR1 SGHRS, CDR2 YFSETQ. In DNA form, the CDR3 reads TGCGCCAGCAGCTTGGCAGGGTACTACAATGAGCAGTTCTTC. It specifies CASSLAGYYNEQFF.

This clone was found a few times. CDR3 nucleotides: TGCGCCAGCAGCCCAACCAGCGGGCGGTTTAACTATGGCTACACCTTC. Translating it yields CASSPTSGRFNYGYTF. The V gene is TRBV5-1, the J gene TRBJ1-2; unclear D gene. This CDR3 is built from 16 residues. Deletions cut 4 bases from V and 1 base from J, with 17 bases between. Looked up from germline, CDR1 is SGHRS and CDR2 is YFSETQ.

The rearrangement joins TRBV10-2 to TRBJ2-5, with D possibly TRBD1 on 6 matching bases. The CDR3 length is 15 residues. V was trimmed by 3 bases and J by 2 bases, leaving 13 bases between them. Germline V lookup: CDR1 WSHSY, CDR2 SAAADI. CDR3 bases: TGCGCCAGCAGTGACTACAGGGCATGGCAAGAGACCCAGTACTTC. Translating gives CASSDYRAWQETQYF.

The chain carries TRBV6-5 and TRBJ1-4; TRBD1 might be the D (6 bases). With 5 bases removed from V and 8 bases from J, the gap between germline ends came to 15 bases. The germline gives CDR1 MNHEY, CDR2 SVGAGI. This CDR3 is 14 amino acids long. Here the CDR3 DNA reads TGTGCCAGCAGTAGACAGGTTTACGAGGAAAAACTGTTTTTT. Translating it yields CASSRQVYEEKLFF.

The chain combines TRBV5-6 with TRBJ2-5, with 10 bases lining up with TRBD2. The CDR3 runs 19 residues. In germline, CDR1 is SGHDT, CDR2 YYEEEE. The trim removed 3 bases at V and 1 base at J, leaving 15 bases unmatched. In nucleotides, the CDR3 is TGTGCCAGCAGCTCCCTGAGGGAGCGGGGGGGCGGGCTCCAAGAGACCCAGTACTTC. Its protein is CASSSLRERGGGLQETQYF.

The chain employs TRBV5-4 and TRBJ2-1; a weak D match, TRBD2 (5 bases). This CDR3 is 12 amino acids long. V gave up 5 bases and J gave up 9 bases, with 12 bases separating them. Germline V lookup: CDR1 SGHNT, CDR2 YYREEE (reference sequence). CDR3 coding DNA: TGTGCCAGCAGGAGGACTGTCGGTGAGCAGTTCTTC. Translation gives CASRRTVGEQFF.

The chain combines TRBV7-9 with TRBJ2-1; D possibly corresponds to TRBD2 (5 bases). The CDR3 is 16 residues long. V was pared by 5 bases and J by 0 bases, with 14 bases between. Germline loops: CDR1 SEHNR, CDR2 FQNEAQ (reference sequence). CDR3 nucleotides: TGTGCCAGCAGCCCGAGAACGGGAAGCTCCTACAATGAGCAGTTCTTC. Protein sequence: CASSPRTGSSYNEQFF.

The chain couples TRBV28 to TRBJ2-7; D is unresolved. The germline V gene has CDR1 MDHEN and CDR2 SYDVKM. The CDR3 contains 11 residues. V lost 1 base to trimming and J lost 5 bases, with 3 bases between them. CDR3 bases: TGTGCCAGCAGTTTATTCAACGAGCAGTACTTC. It codes for CASSLFNEQYF. The entire variable domain, with the rest obtained from reference TRBV28 and TRBJ2-7, is as follows: DVKVTQSSRYLVKRTGEKVFLECVQDMDHENMFWYRQDPGLGLRLIYFSYDVKMKEKGDIPEGYSVSREKKERFSLILESASTNQTSMYLCASSLFNEQYFGPGTRLTVT.

This rearrangement joins TRBV27 to TRBJ1-1; 10 bases line up with TRBD1. V was clipped by 5 bases and J by 3 bases; unmatched bases: 3. Germline loops: CDR1 MNHEY, CDR2 SMNVEV (reference sequence). This CDR3 region has 14 residues. The CDR3, as DNA: TGTGCCAGCAGTAGGGACAGGGGAGACACTGAAGCTTTCTTT. It yields the protein CASSRDRGDTEAFF.

The V gene is TRBV5-1, the J gene TRBJ2-1; TRBD1 agrees at 11 bases. The CDR3 is 17 residues long. The trim removed 4 bases at V and 4 bases at J, leaving 10 bases unmatched. Germline V gene sequence: CDR1 SGHRS, CDR2 YFSETQ. The CDR3 protein is CASSKGTGGLAYNEQFF. The CDR3 bases are TGCGCCAGCAGCAAGGGGACAGGGGGTTTAGCATACAATGAGCAGTTCTTC.

V usage is TRBV4-1 and J usage is TRBJ1-1; D is possibly TRBD1 (6 bases). This CDR3 has 15 residues. Trimming cost V 0 bases and J 4 bases, with 12 bases left between them. Germline CDR1 MGHRA, CDR2 YSYEKL. The CDR3 protein is CASSQDVGATTEAFF. In DNA form, the CDR3 reads TGCGCCAGCAGCCAAGATGTGGGGGCGACCACTGAAGCTTTCTTT.

The chain combines TRBV5-5 with TRBJ2-5; 9 nucleotides agree with TRBD2. The DNA end favors TRBJ2-7, so the J call may be wrong. The CDR3 spans 15 residues. Germline V gene sequence: CDR1 SGHKS, CDR2 YYEKEE (reference sequence). CDR3: CASRPLAGAAYEQYF. The CDR3 DNA reads TGTGCCAGCAGACCTTTAGCGGGGGCAGCCTACGAGCAGTACTTC.

This chain links TRBV5-1 with TRBJ2-3; D is perhaps TRBD2 (5 bases). V shed 0 bases and J shed 9 bases, with 14 bases lying between them. CDR1 and CDR2 from the germline V gene are SGHRS and YFSETQ. The CDR3 has 14 residues. This CDR3 reads CASSLGTTSGTQYF. The CDR3 coding sequence is TGCGCCAGCAGCTTGGGAACTACCTCGGGAACGCAGTATTTT.

Only one count was recorded for this clone. V usage is TRBV6-1 and J usage is TRBJ1-2, with 8 nucleotides matching TRBD1. The germline V gene encodes CDR1 MNHNS and CDR2 SASEGT. Unmatched junction bases numbered 4, after V lost 6 bases and J lost 4 bases. The CDR3 consists of 13 residues. This chain's CDR3 is CASRDDRGYGYTF. CDR3 nucleotide sequence: TGTGCCAGCAGAGATGACAGGGGCTATGGCTACACCTTC.

This clone was seen a single time. The genes are TRBV7-2 and TRBJ1-2; D ambiguous. Per the germline V gene, CDR1 is SGHTA and CDR2 is FQGNSA. The ends were cut back, 5 bases at V and 5 bases at J, with 12 bases in the middle. The CDR3 consists of 13 residues. The DNA of the CDR3 is TGTGCCAGCAGCCCGGACCGGGGATATGGCTACACCTTC. Protein sequence: CASSPDRGYGYTF.

The V call is TRBV5-4, the J call TRBJ2-7; 10 nucleotides match TRBD1. J gave up 7 bases and V 4 bases, and 8 bases lay outside the gene matches. Germline V gives CDR1 SGHNT, CDR2 YYREEE (reference sequence). The CDR3 runs to 14 residues. CDR3 in DNA: TGTGCCAGCAGCGTCCGGGACAGGGGTAAGGAGCAGTACTTC. This sequence encodes CASSVRDRGKEQYF.

The genes are TRBV5-1 and TRBJ1-6, with a weak D call TRBD1 (5 bases). Per germline, CDR1 SGHRS and CDR2 YFSETQ. This CDR3 contains 16 residues. Trimming removed 0 bases from V and 2 bases from J, with 9 bases in between. DNA for the CDR3: TGCGCCAGCAGCTTGGTTGGGGGGACCTATAATTCACCCCTCCACTTT. Its translation is CASSLVGGTYNSPLHF.

This sequence joins TRBV5-1 and TRBJ2-7; D perhaps matches TRBD2 (5 bases). The V and J ends lost 0 bases and 6 bases respectively, with 16 bases between them. This CDR3 comprises 15 residues. Germline CDR1 reads SGHRS; CDR2 reads YFSETQ. CDR3 in DNA: TGCGCCAGCAGCTTGGGGCTTCTGGACGGGGTCGAGCAGTACTTC. Amino acid sequence: CASSLGLLDGVEQYF.

The chain uses TRBV11-2 and TRBJ1-6, with D perhaps TRBD1 (6 bases). The germline CDR1 and CDR2 sequences are SGHAT and FQNNGV. Trimming took 5 bases from V and 7 from J, leaving 18 bases between them. The CDR3 is 16 residues long. CDR3 protein: CASSLWPRGKNSPLHF. As DNA, the CDR3 is TGTGCCAGCAGCCTATGGCCCAGGGGTAAAAATTCACCCCTCCACTTT.